Listed here is a single T cell receptor beta chain. It has no known antigen specificity. Qualities for individual bases were not recorded, and no much larger clone is one base off. The data were taken from a study of graft-versus-host responses after intestinal transplantation (TCRdb year 2021). Concerning the study at large: The transplants that recipients received were multivisceral, liver-intestinal, or isolated intestinal. All recipients received anti-thymocyte globulin induction followed by maintenance tacrolimus and steroids for 3 to 4 years. Bulk TCR-beta CDR3 sequencing was used to track graft-versus-host and host-versus-graft alloreactive T cell clones in the graft, circulation and bone marrow after intestinal transplantation. Alloreactive clones were identified by sequencing pre-transplant mixed lymphocyte reaction products and comparing them with unstimulated pre-transplant donor and recipient T cells. A cohort of 20 to 25 intestinal transplant recipients, including one retransplant, was enrolled, and 3 patients lacking pretransplant specimens were excluded. Donor T cell macrochimerism was defined as a peak of at least 4% donor T cells among recipient peripheral blood mononuclear cells. Instead of going to the commercial service, samples from a few later patients were sequenced in-house on an Illumina MiSeq and processed with MiXCR. General study outcomes and caveats: The relatively low number and heterogeneity of intestinal transplant patients limited the conclusions. GvH clones were detected in recipient bone marrow, and some appeared earlier in ileal mucosa or blood, consistent with an intestinal mucosal origin. In the allografts of patients with donor T cell macrochimerism, GvH to HvG T cell clonal ratios were high. Early after transplant, peak levels of circulating GvH clones were found to be associated with declines in HvG clones.

Blood samples were collected up to 4 times in the first month after transplant and then at least monthly when available. From the germline V gene (reference sequence), CDR1 is MNHNY and CDR2 is SVGAGI. The germline ends are 16 bases apart after V is trimmed by 5 bases and J by 8 bases. The CDR3 runs 14 amino acids, cysteine and phenylalanine included. Just the 42-base CDR3 DNA is kept, in frame starting at base 1. Library preparation employed the immunoSEQ multiplex PCR assay. For most patients, genomic DNA was subjected to high-throughput TCR-beta CDR3 sequencing by Adaptive Biotechnologies. As for the original processing: TCR sequencing data for over 15 patients were retrieved from Adaptive's ImmunoSEQ software; a few other patients were processed with MiXCR and VDJtools. CDR3 nucleotide sequences shared between donor and recipient were removed because the origin of such sequences could not be assigned. Alloreactive clones required at least 2-fold expansion over unstimulated cells and minimum CFSE-low frequency of 0.002% (template counts) or 0.001% (read counts). Clones were considered mappable if detected in sequenced pre-transplant spleen, lymph node, or MLR CFSE-low populations of the donor or recipient. The cumulative frequency of alloreactive clones was calculated as a percentage of all sequences, weighted by copy number. TCRdb re-hosts the immuneACCESS table, in-frame sequences only. Its copies lack some clones; in the studies checked, an unresolved V gene accounts for under half of them, and the cause for the rest is not known. The D gene and trimming were derived from the DNA, and the V and J assignments and clone size from that table. The sample table lists about 19,000 clones, roughly 86% of them with a count of one. Roughly 9.4% of the sample goes to the ten largest clones.

The receptor was derived from a human patient who received an intestinal transplant, so some T cells may come from the graft donor. Material: PBMCs, obtained about 240 days after intestinal transplant. The V gene is TRBV6-6 and the J gene is TRBJ1-5, and perhaps TRBD1 as D gene, on 5 matching bases. Here the CDR3 is given as CASSVRRGIEPQHF. The DNA sequence reads TGTGCCAGCAGTGTACGGAGGGGAATCGAGCCCCAGCATTTT.